Presented here are 9 T cell receptor beta chains from one specimen sequenced in a study of shared clonotypes between healthy human individuals. Some clones are missing from TCRdb's copy, which holds only in-frame ones; the method was immunoSEQ multiplex PCR. The sample gives fewer than 400,000 clones, roughly 70% of which show up once; 10% is in the top ten. The sequencing sample was made of memory CD4+ T cells sorted from blood. The subset here: CD45RA-negative fraction. Receptors originate from a man aged 30 to 45 in good health.

The chain couples TRBV10-3 to TRBJ1-4; D is unresolved. The germline V and J ends were trimmed by 0 bases and 2 bases, with 7 bases remaining between them. Per germline, CDR1 ENHRY and CDR2 SYGVKD. CDR3 length: 15 residues. The DNA of the CDR3 is TGTGCCATCAGTGAGTCCCAGGCCACTAATGAAAAACTGTTTTTT. This encodes CAISESQATNEKLFF.

The chain carries TRBV5-6 and TRBJ2-1, with 11 bases lining up with TRBD2. The CDR3 is 18 residues long. Germline V lookup: CDR1 SGHDT, CDR2 YYEEEE. The J segment lost 5 bases and the V segment lost 4 bases, leaving 14 bases of the junction unmatched. The CDR3 protein is CASSPAQLLAGVNNEQFF. As DNA, the CDR3 is TGTGCCAGCAGCCCAGCCCAATTACTAGCGGGAGTTAACAATGAGCAGTTCTTC.

This chain uses TRBV5-1 with TRBJ1-4; D is undetermined. Trimming removed 3 bases at V and 10 bases at J, with 16 bases between. CDR3 size: 14 residues. Germline values: CDR1 SGHRS, CDR2 YFSETQ. CDR3 nucleotides: TGCGCCAGCAGCTCATCAATGCCGGAGGCAAAACTGTTTTTT. Protein: CASSSSMPEAKLFF. Using reference TRBV5-1 and TRBJ1-4 for the parts outside the CDR3, the full variable domain is KAGVTQTPRYLIKTRGQQVTLSCSPISGHRSVSWYQQTPGQGLQFLFEYFSETQRNKGNFPGRFSGRQFSNSRSEMNVSTLELGDSALYLCASSSSMPEAKLFFGSGTQLSVL.

The rearrangement uses TRBV7-2 and TRBJ1-3, with a possible D match to TRBD1 (6 bases). The CDR3 loop spans 13 amino acids. Germline V gene lookup returns CDR1 SGHTA and CDR2 FQGNSA. V was pared by 4 bases and J by 9 bases, with 13 bases between. CDR3 residues: CASSSGGGGTIYF. The CDR3 DNA sequence: TGTGCCAGCAGCTCTGGGGGGGGCGGCACCATATATTTT.

The V gene is TRBV20-1, the J gene TRBJ2-1; D is uncertain. Germline V gene lookup returns CDR1 DFQATT and CDR2 SNEGSKA (reference sequence). V lost 1 base and J lost 8, with 6 bases in between. There are 11 residues in the CDR3. The CDR3 loop is CSARVVYEQFF. Here the CDR3 DNA reads TGCAGTGCTAGAGTGGTCTATGAGCAGTTCTTC.

A note on this clone: This likely reflects a read error, since a far larger clone is one base away. This rearrangement joins TRBV18 to TRBJ2-3, with a possible D match to TRBD1 (5 bases). The CDR3 is made up of 16 amino acids. Germline CDR1 reads KGHSH; CDR2 reads LQKENI. CDR3 loop: CASSSTLKRVTDAQYF. The CDR3 DNA reads as TGTGCCAGCTCATCCACTCTCAAAAGGGTGACAGATGCGCAGTATTTT.

The chain is built from TRBV28 and TRBJ2-7, with D maybe TRBD1 (6 bases). Trimming cost V 7 bases and J 3 bases, with 19 bases left between them. Germline CDR1 and CDR2: MDHEN and SYDVKM. The length of the CDR3 is 15 residues. The CDR3 reads CASIPNPGQRYEQYF. The CDR3 region has the DNA TGTGCCAGCATCCCCAACCCGGGACAACGCTACGAGCAGTACTTC. Full variable domain (outside the CDR3, taken from reference TRBV28 and TRBJ2-7): DVKVTQSSRYLVKRTGEKVFLECVQDMDHENMFWYRQDPGLGLRLIYFSYDVKMKEKGDIPEGYSVSREKKERFSLILESASTNQTSMYLCASIPNPGQRYEQYFGPGTRLTVT.

J is TRBJ2-3 and V is TRBV6-1; D remains ambiguous. Trimming removed 5 bases at V and 6 bases at J, with 6 bases between. The CDR3 has 11 amino acids. Germline assignment: CDR1 MNHNS and CDR2 SASEGT. The CDR3 spells CASSLLDTQYF. The CDR3 DNA reads as TGTGCCAGCAGTCTATTGGATACGCAGTATTTT.

V usage is TRBV27 and J usage is TRBJ1-2; maybe TRBD1 (5 bases). The CDR3 runs to 13 residues. CDR1 and CDR2 (germline): MNHEY, SMNVEV (reference sequence). The V end was cut by 4 bases, the J end by 4 bases, with 10 bases between. The CDR3 region is CASSSAGTYGYTF. CDR3 nucleotide sequence: TGTGCCAGCAGTTCGGCCGGGACCTATGGCTACACCTTC.